The 14 T cell receptor beta chains below come from one sample, sequenced in a study of blood T cell repertoires in COVID-19. Profiled with immunoSEQ multiplex PCR; TCRdb holds only in-frame clones, not every one. The sample includes some 200,000 clones, approximately 90% of them seen just once. Material for sequencing was peripheral blood. The receptor source for this set is a man aged 25-40 years with acute or convalescent COVID-19.

The chain has TRBV18 and TRBJ2-7, with D perhaps matching TRBD1 (7 bases). The CDR3 runs to 14 residues. CDR1 and CDR2 from the germline V gene are KGHSH and LQKENI. Trimming took off 4 bases at V and 5 bases at J, with 15 bases between the two ends. CDR3 in amino acids: CASSLTGTVHEQYF. CDR3 DNA sequence: TGTGCCAGCTCACTGACAGGGACTGTGCACGAGCAGTACTTC.

V usage is TRBV9 and J usage is TRBJ2-1; D may be TRBD1 (6 bases). The CDR3 consists of 12 residues. CDR1 and CDR2 (germline): SGDLS, YYNGEE. Trimming removed 3 bases from V and 11 bases from J, with 12 bases in between. The CDR3 spells CASSGGQEKQFF. The CDR3 region has the DNA TGTGCCAGCAGCGGGGGACAAGAAAAGCAGTTCTTC.

The genes are TRBV28 and TRBJ2-4; perhaps TRBD2 as D (6 bases). Trimming stripped 8 bases from V and 4 bases from J, with 15 bases between. CDR1 and CDR2 from the germline V gene are MDHEN and SYDVKM. The CDR3 sequence is 14 residues long. In DNA form, the CDR3 reads TGTGCCAGCGGCGGGGACTCTCCAAAAAACATTCAGTACTTC. Translation gives CASGGDSPKNIQYF.

The V and J genes are TRBV3-1 (or the pseudogene TRBV3-2) and TRBJ1-2; no clear D. V lost 0 bases and J lost 4, with 3 bases in between. The CDR3 spans 12 residues. Germline CDR1 and CDR2: LGHDT and YNNKEL (reference sequence). The CDR3: CASSQDSYGYTF. CDR3 sequence (DNA): TGTGCCAGCAGCCAAGACAGCTATGGCTACACCTTC.

The chain couples TRBV6-5 to TRBJ1-1; D gene ambiguous. The CDR3 totals 15 residues. In germline, CDR1 is MNHEY, CDR2 SVGAGI. V lost 0 bases and J 1 base, leaving 9 bases between the germline ends. The CDR3 loop is CASSYSGLANTEAFF. CDR3 bases: TGTGCCAGCAGTTACTCTGGCCTAGCGAACACTGAAGCTTTCTTT.

The V and J genes are TRBV11-2 and TRBJ2-1; 7 bases align to TRBD2. This CDR3 has 13 amino acids. CDR1 is SGHAT, CDR2 FQNNGV, per germline. The junction had 6 bases not matched to a gene; V was cut back by 9 bases and J by 4 bases. The CDR3 nucleotides read TGTGCCAGTTCGCTAGCGGCTTACAATGAGCAGTTCTTC. It is translated as CASSLAAYNEQFF. Complete variable domain (other parts from reference TRBV11-2 and TRBJ2-1): EAGVAQSPRYKIIEKRQSVAFWCNPISGHATLYWYQQILGQGPKLLIQFQNNGVVDDSQLPKDRFSAERLKGVDSTLKIQPAKLEDSAVYLCASSLAAYNEQFFGPGTRLTVL.

The genes are TRBV5-6 and TRBJ2-3; perhaps TRBD2 as D (6 bases). Trimming cost V 0 bases and J 4 bases, with 18 bases left between them. Germline loops: CDR1 SGHDT, CDR2 YYEEEE. The CDR3 runs 17 residues. The DNA for the CDR3 is TGTGCCAGCAGCTTGGGGTTGGGGACTCAGTCTCCAGATACGCAGTATTTT. Amino acids: CASSLGLGTQSPDTQYF.

The chain uses TRBV4-2 and TRBJ2-7, with 11 bases identical to TRBD2. From germline, CDR1 is LGHNA and CDR2 YNFKEQ. The ends lost 3 bases at V and 4 bases at J; junction bases unmatched: 5. This CDR3 contains 15 residues. Here the CDR3 DNA reads TGTGCCAGCAGCCAGCGGACTAGCGGGTTATACGAGCAGTACTTC. Translation gives CASSQRTSGLYEQYF.

The V and J genes are TRBV6-1 and TRBJ2-6; 11 bases are a match to TRBD1. V lost 4 bases to trimming and J lost 0 bases; unmatched junction nucleotides: 8. Germline values: CDR1 MNHNS, CDR2 SASEGT. The CDR3 length is 19 residues. CDR3 DNA sequence: TGTGCCAGCAGTGTACGTCCCGGGACAGGGGGCTCTGGGGCCAACGTCCTGACTTTC. It specifies CASSVRPGTGGSGANVLTF.

This clone was seen more than once but under ten times. V usage is TRBV2 and J usage is TRBJ2-7; D might be TRBD2 (6 bases). Germline CDR1 SNHLY, CDR2 FYNNEI. This CDR3 has 14 residues. Trimming removed 8 bases at V and 4 bases at J, with 18 bases between. CDR3 protein: CASFRRGVVYEQYF. In DNA, the CDR3 is TGTGCCAGCTTCAGACGCGGGGTGGTTTACGAGCAGTACTTC. The variable domain in full, with the rest retrieved from reference TRBV2 and TRBJ2-7, is EPEVTQTPSHQVTQMGQEVILRCVPISNHLYFYWYRQILGQKVEFLVSFYNNEISEKSEIFDDQFSVERPDGSNFTLKIRSTKLEDSAMYFCASFRRGVVYEQYFGPGTRLTVT.

This clone has a single count. The rearrangement uses TRBV7-3 and TRBJ2-5, with a tentative D call TRBD1 (6 bases). The CDR3 consists of 13 residues. The germline gives CDR1 SGHTA, CDR2 FQGTGA. The V end was cut by 5 bases, the J end by 6 bases, with 13 bases between. Here the CDR3 reads CASSPRGGQTQYF. DNA for the CDR3: TGTGCCAGCAGCCCCAGGGGCGGACAGACCCAGTACTTC.

The gene calls are TRBV27 and TRBJ1-2, with 9 positions matching TRBD1. Germline trimming cut 5 bases from V and 5 bases from J; bases unmatched to any gene: 12. The CDR3 runs to 16 residues. Germline V CDR1 and CDR2: MNHEY, SMNVEV (reference sequence). In DNA, the CDR3 is TGTGCCAGCAGTCTGACCGGACAGGGGTCACGGTATGGCTACACCTTC. Translating it yields CASSLTGQGSRYGYTF.

V and J are TRBV5-1 and TRBJ2-5, with TRBD2 as a possible D gene (6 bases). CDR3 length equals 13 residues. Germline-derived CDR1 and CDR2 are SGHRS and YFSETQ. The ends were cut back, 5 bases at V and 4 bases at J, with 12 bases in the middle. The CDR3 bases are TGCGCCAGCAGACTGACTAGTGGAGAGACCCAGTACTTC. Translating gives CASRLTSGETQYF.

The rearrangement joins TRBV6-1 to TRBJ1-1; TRBD1 matches 8 bases. V was pared by 1 base and J by 10 bases, with 11 bases of the junction left unmatched. The germline CDR1 and CDR2 sequences are MNHNS and SASEGT. The CDR3 covers 15 residues. CDR3 sequence reads: CASSEGTGRGLGAFF. CDR3 coding DNA: TGTGCCAGCAGTGAAGGGACAGGGCGAGGTTTGGGAGCTTTCTTT.